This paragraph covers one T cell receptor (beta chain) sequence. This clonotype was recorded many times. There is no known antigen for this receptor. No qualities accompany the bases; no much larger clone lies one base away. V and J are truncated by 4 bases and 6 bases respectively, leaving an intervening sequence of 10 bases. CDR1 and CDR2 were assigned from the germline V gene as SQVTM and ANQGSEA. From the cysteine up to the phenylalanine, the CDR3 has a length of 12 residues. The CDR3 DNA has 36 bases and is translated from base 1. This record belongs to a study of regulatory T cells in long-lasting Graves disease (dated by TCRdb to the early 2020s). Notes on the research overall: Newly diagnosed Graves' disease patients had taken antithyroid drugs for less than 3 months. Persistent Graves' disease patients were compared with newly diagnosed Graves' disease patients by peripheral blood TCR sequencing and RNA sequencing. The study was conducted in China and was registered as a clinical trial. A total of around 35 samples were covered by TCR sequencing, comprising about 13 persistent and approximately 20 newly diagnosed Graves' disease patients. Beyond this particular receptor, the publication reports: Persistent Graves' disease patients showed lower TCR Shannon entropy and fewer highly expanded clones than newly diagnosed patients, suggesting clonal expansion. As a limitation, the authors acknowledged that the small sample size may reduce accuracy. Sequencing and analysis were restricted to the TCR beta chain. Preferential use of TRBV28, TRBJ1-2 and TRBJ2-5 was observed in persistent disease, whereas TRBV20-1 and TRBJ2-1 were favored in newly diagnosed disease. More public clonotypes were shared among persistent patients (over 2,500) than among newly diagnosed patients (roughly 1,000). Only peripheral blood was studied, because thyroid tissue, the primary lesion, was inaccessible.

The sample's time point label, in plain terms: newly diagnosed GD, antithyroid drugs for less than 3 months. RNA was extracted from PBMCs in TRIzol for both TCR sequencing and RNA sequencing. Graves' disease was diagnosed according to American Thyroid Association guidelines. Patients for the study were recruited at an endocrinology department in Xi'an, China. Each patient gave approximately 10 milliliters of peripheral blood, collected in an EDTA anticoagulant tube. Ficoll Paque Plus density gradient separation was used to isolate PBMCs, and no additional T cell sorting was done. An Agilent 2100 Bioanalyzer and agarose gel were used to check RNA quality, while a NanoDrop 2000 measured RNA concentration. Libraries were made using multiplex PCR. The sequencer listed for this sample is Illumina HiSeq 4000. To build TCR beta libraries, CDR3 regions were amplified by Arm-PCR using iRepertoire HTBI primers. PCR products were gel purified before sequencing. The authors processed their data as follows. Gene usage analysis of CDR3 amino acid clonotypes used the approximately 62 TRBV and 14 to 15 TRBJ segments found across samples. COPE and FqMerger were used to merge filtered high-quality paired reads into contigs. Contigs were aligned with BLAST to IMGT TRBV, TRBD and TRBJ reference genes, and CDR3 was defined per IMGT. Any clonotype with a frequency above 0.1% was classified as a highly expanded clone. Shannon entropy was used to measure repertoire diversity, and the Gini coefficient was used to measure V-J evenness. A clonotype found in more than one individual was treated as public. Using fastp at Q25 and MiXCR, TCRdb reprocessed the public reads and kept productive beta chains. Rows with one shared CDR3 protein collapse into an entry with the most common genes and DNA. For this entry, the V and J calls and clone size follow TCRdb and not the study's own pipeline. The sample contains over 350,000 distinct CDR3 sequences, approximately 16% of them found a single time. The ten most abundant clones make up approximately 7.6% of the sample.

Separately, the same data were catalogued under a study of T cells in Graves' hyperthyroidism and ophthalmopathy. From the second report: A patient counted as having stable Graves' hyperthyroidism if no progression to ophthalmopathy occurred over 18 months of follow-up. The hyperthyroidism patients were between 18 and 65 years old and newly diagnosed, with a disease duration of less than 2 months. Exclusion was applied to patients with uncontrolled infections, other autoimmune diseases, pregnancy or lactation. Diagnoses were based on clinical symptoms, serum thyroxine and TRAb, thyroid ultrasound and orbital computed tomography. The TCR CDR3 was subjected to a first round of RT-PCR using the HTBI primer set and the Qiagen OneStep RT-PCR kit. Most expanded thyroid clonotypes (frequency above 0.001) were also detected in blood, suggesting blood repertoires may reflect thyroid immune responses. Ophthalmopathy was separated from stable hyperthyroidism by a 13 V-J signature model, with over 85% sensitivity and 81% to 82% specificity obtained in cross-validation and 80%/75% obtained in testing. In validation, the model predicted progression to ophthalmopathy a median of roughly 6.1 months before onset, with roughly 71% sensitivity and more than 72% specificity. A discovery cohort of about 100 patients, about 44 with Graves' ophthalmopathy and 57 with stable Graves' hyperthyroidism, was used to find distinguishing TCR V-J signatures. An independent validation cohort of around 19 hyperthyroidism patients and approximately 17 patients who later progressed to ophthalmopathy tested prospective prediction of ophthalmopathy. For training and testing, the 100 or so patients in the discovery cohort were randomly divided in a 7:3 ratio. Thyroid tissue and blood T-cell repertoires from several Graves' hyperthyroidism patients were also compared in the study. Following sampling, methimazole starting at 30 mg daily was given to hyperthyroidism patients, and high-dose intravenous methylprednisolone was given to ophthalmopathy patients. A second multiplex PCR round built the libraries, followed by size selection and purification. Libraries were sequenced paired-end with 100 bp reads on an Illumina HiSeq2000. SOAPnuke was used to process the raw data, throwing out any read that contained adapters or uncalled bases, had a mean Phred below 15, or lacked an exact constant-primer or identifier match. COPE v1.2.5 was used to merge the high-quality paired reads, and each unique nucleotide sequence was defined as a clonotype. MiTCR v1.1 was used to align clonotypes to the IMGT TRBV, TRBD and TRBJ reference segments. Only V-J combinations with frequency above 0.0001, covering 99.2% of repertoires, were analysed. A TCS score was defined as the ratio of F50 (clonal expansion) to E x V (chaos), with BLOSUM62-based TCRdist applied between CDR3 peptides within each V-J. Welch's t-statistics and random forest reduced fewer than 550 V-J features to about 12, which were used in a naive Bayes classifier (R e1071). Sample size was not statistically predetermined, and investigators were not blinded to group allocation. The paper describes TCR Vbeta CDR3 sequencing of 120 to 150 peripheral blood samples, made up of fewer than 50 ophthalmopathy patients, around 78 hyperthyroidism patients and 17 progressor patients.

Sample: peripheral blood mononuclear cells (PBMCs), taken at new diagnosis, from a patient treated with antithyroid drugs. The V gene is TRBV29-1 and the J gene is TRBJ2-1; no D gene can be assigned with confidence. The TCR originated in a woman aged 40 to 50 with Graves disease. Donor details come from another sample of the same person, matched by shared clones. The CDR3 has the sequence CSVAPSANEQFF. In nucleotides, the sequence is TGCAGCGTTGCGCCTAGTGCCAATGAGCAGTTCTTC.